This T cell receptor beta chain was sequenced for a study of PD-L1 blockade in urothelial cancer. Study-level background: Blood analysis took place 3 weeks (second dose) and 6 weeks after treatment start. Study results and caveats: Pretreatment blood TCR clonality under the median forecast improved survival.

V gave up 0 bases and J gave up 3 bases; unmatched junction bases: 3. The germline V gene encodes CDR1 SGHRS and CDR2 YFSETQ. The length of the CDR3 is 17 residues. The repertoire was sequenced with immunoSEQ multiplex PCR; TCRdb's copy has only in-frame clones and lacks some. The sample lists about 120,000 clones, roughly 83% occurring once. With regard to this clone: What it recognizes is unknown.

Time point indicated: peripheral blood 6 weeks after treatment start. The material was PBMCs, obtained around atezolizumab (anti-PD-L1) treatment. The TCR originated in a man between 50 and 59 years old with urothelial cancer. The rearrangement joins TRBV5-1 to TRBJ2-6; the match to TRBD1 covers 10 bases. The CDR3 DNA sequence: TGCGCCAGCAGCTTGGTTGGGACAGGGGTTGGGGCCAACGTCCTGACTTTC. Amino acid sequence: CASSLVGTGVGANVLTF.